The present entry profiles one TCR beta chain with its context. This entry is derived from a study of control samples from healthy donors and cancer patients. V lost 6 bases to trimming and J lost 9 bases, with 9 bases between them. This CDR3 region has 11 residues. The table came from immunoSEQ multiplex PCR; TCRdb's copy has only in-frame clones and leaves some out. The sample records 63,000 or so clones, nearly 85% being singletons. This receptor was obtained from a man in his fifties in good health. The source material was blood. The J gene is TRBJ2-1, the V gene TRBV12-3 or TRBV12-4; tentative D call: TRBD2 (6 bases). CDR3 bases: TGTGCCAGCAGCCCGGGGGTTGAGCAGTTCTTC. This gives the protein CASSPGVEQFF.